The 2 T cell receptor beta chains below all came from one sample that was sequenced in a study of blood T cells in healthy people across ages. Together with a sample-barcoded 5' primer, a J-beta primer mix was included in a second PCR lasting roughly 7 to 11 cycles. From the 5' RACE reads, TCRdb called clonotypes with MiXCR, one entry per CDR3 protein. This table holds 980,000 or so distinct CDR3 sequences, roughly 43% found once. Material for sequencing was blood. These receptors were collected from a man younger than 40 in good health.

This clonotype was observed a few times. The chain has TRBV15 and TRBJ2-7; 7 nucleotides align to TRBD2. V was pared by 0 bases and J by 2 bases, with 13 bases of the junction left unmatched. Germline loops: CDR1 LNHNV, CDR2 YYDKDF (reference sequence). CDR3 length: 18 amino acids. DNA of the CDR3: TGTGCCACCAGCAGAGAAGACTTGGGAGGGAGGGAGACCTACGAGCAGTACTTC. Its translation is CATSREDLGGRETYEQYF.

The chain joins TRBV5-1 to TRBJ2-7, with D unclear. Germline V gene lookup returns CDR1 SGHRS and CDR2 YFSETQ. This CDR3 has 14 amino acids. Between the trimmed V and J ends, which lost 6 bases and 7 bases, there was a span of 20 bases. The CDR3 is CASMISNSYNEQYF. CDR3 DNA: TGCGCCAGCATGATAAGTAACTCCTACAATGAGCAGTACTTC.